Listed below are T cell receptor beta chains from one sample, sequenced in a study of OX40 agonist ivuxolimab in advanced cancers. Here immunoSEQ multiplex PCR was the method, and the copy in TCRdb shows in-frame clones only, minus some. This sample has more than 65,000 clones, with roughly 85% found just once. Sequencing was performed on CD4+ or CD8+ T cells sorted from blood, taken in a trial of the OX40 agonist ivuxolimab. Receptors originate from an adult with an advanced solid tumor such as melanoma, head and neck, liver or kidney cancer. Both conserved end residues are part of each CDR3. A D gene is named only where the DNA matches it firmly. Size tells how often a clone was seen (once, few, many) or the class of an expanded clone, and some rows leave it out.

CDR3 length: 13; J gene: TRBJ2-3; V gene: TRBV7-9; D gene: -; clone size: once; CDR3 DNA: TGTGCCAGCAGCTACGAACGGGACATTTGGCAGTATTTT; CDR3 protein: CASSYERDIWQYF
CDR3 length: 18; J gene: TRBJ2-3; V gene: TRBV11-2; D gene: TRBD2; clone size: -; CDR3 DNA: TGTGCCAGCAGTCAAAAACTCGGGACTACCTTTAGCACAGATACGCAGTATTTT; CDR3 protein: CASSQKLGTTFSTDTQYF
CDR3 length: 16; J gene: TRBJ1-6; V gene: TRBV19; D gene: -; clone size: -; CDR3 DNA: TGTGCCAGCCGGTATGGGGGGGGTTACTATAATTCACCCCTCCACTTT; CDR3 protein: CASRYGGGYYNSPLHF
CDR3 length: 14; J gene: TRBJ1-5; V gene: TRBV6-5; D gene: TRBD1; clone size: -; CDR3 DNA: TGTGCCAGCAGTTCCGGACAGGGGGATCAGCCCCAGCATTTT; CDR3 protein: CASSSGQGDQPQHF
CDR3 length: 14; J gene: TRBJ2-2; V gene: TRBV6-4; D gene: -; clone size: -; CDR3 DNA: TGTGCCAGCAGTGCGACAGAGAACACCGGGGAGCTGTTTTTT; CDR3 protein: CASSATENTGELFF
CDR3 length: 12; J gene: TRBJ2-5; V gene: TRBV30; D gene: TRBD2; clone size: -; CDR3 DNA: TGTGCCTGGGACCCGGGAGGCGAGACCCAGTACTTC; CDR3 protein: CAWDPGGETQYF
CDR3 length: 14; J gene: TRBJ1-6; V gene: TRBV6-6; D gene: TRBD1; clone size: -; CDR3 DNA: TGTGCCAGCCGAAGGGGACAGATTAATTCACCCCTCCACTTT; CDR3 protein: CASRRGQINSPLHF
CDR3 length: 15; J gene: TRBJ1-2; V gene: TRBV7-8; D gene: -; clone size: once; CDR3 DNA: TGTGCCAGCAGCTCCTCACGGACTGCTAACTATGGCTACACCTTC; CDR3 protein: CASSSSRTANYGYTF
CDR3 length: 13; J gene: TRBJ2-3; V gene: TRBV10-1; D gene: -; clone size: -; CDR3 DNA: TGCGCCAGCAGTGAGGCAGGCACAGATACGCAGTATTTT; CDR3 protein: CASSEAGTDTQYF
CDR3 length: 14; J gene: TRBJ1-2; V gene: TRBV9; D gene: TRBD1; clone size: -; CDR3 DNA: TGTGCCAGCAGCGTCGGACAGGGTACCTATGGCTACACCTTC; CDR3 protein: CASSVGQGTYGYTF
CDR3 length: 16; J gene: TRBJ2-7; V gene: TRBV28; D gene: TRBD1; clone size: -; CDR3 DNA: TGTGCCAGCAGGACGCCCGACGGGACAGGGGGCTACGAGCAGTACTTC; CDR3 protein: CASRTPDGTGGYEQYF
CDR3 length: 13; J gene: TRBJ1-1; V gene: TRBV27; D gene: -; clone size: -; CDR3 DNA: TGTGCCAGCGGGCTCGCAATGAACACTGAAGCTTTCTTT; CDR3 protein: CASGLAMNTEAFF
CDR3 length: 15; J gene: TRBJ2-7; V gene: TRBV4-1; D gene: -; clone size: -; CDR3 DNA: TGCGCCAGCAGCCTCACCTGGCCAGGGCCTGCCGAGCAGTACTTC; CDR3 protein: CASSLTWPGPAEQYF
CDR3 length: 13; J gene: TRBJ2-3; V gene: TRBV11-2; D gene: -; clone size: -; CDR3 DNA: TGTGCCAGCAGCTTAGATCAGACAGATACGCAGTATTTT; CDR3 protein: CASSLDQTDTQYF
CDR3 length: 13; J gene: TRBJ1-2; V gene: TRBV28; D gene: -; clone size: -; CDR3 DNA: TGTGCCAGCACCCTAAGCCCCCGCTATGGCTACACCTTC; CDR3 protein: CASTLSPRYGYTF
CDR3 length: 14; J gene: TRBJ1-3; V gene: TRBV6-5; D gene: -; clone size: -; CDR3 DNA: TGTGCCAGCAGTTACACCGGGGAACTAAACACCATATATTTT; CDR3 protein: CASSYTGELNTIYF
CDR3 length: 15; J gene: TRBJ2-7; V gene: TRBV7-9; D gene: -; clone size: -; CDR3 DNA: TGTGCCAGCAGCTTATCCAGGGTTGACTCCTACGAGCAGTACTTC; CDR3 protein: CASSLSRVDSYEQYF
CDR3 length: 16; J gene: TRBJ2-3; V gene: TRBV4-1; D gene: -; clone size: once; CDR3 DNA: TGCGCCAGCAGCCAAGTGCTAGCCCTTAGCGCGGATACGCAGTATTTT; CDR3 protein: CASSQVLALSADTQYF
CDR3 length: 16; J gene: TRBJ2-4; V gene: TRBV12-2; D gene: -; clone size: once; CDR3 DNA: TGTGCAAGTCGCTTAGAGCAGGCAAAGGCCGAAAACATTCAGTACTTC; CDR3 protein: CASRLEQAKAENIQYF
CDR3 length: 15; J gene: TRBJ2-1; V gene: TRBV19; D gene: -; clone size: -; CDR3 DNA: TGTGCCAGTAGTATAGCCCAGCCCACCTACAATGAGCAGTTCTTC; CDR3 protein: CASSIAQPTYNEQFF
CDR3 length: 15; J gene: TRBJ1-2; V gene: TRBV18; D gene: TRBD1; clone size: -; CDR3 DNA: TGTGCCAGCTCTGGCACCGGGACAGAGACAAATGGCTACACCTTC; CDR3 protein: CASSGTGTETNGYTF
CDR3 length: 15; J gene: TRBJ1-1; V gene: TRBV28; D gene: -; clone size: -; CDR3 DNA: TGTGCCAGTGGACTAACGGTCCTCGTGAACACTGAAGCTTTCTTT; CDR3 protein: CASGLTVLVNTEAFF
CDR3 length: 13; J gene: TRBJ1-5; V gene: TRBV7-2; D gene: -; clone size: -; CDR3 DNA: TGTGCCAGCACCGCTGGGGGCAATCAGCCCCAGCATTTT; CDR3 protein: CASTAGGNQPQHF
CDR3 length: 13; J gene: TRBJ1-5; V gene: TRBV6-1; D gene: -; clone size: -; CDR3 DNA: TGTGCCAGCAGTGCGACCCCACATCAGCCCCAGCATTTT; CDR3 protein: CASSATPHQPQHF
CDR3 length: 12; J gene: TRBJ2-5; V gene: TRBV5-4; D gene: -; clone size: once; CDR3 DNA: TGTGCCAGCAGCTTCCCTCAAGAGACCCAGTACTTC; CDR3 protein: CASSFPQETQYF
CDR3 length: 15; J gene: TRBJ2-7; V gene: TRBV5-1; D gene: TRBD2; clone size: -; CDR3 DNA: TGCGCCAGCAGCTTGGAGCTAGCGGGATCTGGCGAGCAGTACTTC; CDR3 protein: CASSLELAGSGEQYF
CDR3 length: 13; J gene: TRBJ2-7; V gene: TRBV19; D gene: -; clone size: -; CDR3 DNA: TGTGCCAGTAGTATGAGATTTTCCTACGAGCAGTACTTC; CDR3 protein: CASSMRFSYEQYF
CDR3 length: 14; J gene: TRBJ2-5; V gene: TRBV11-3; D gene: -; clone size: few; CDR3 DNA: TGTGCCAGCAGCCCATCAACCTGGGGGGAGACCCAGTACTTC; CDR3 protein: CASSPSTWGETQYF
CDR3 length: 14; J gene: TRBJ2-1; V gene: TRBV5-4; D gene: TRBD2; clone size: once; CDR3 DNA: TGTGCCAGCAGCTTGTCCGGCGGGGGAAATGAGCAGTTCTTC; CDR3 protein: CASSLSGGGNEQFF
CDR3 length: 14; J gene: TRBJ1-2; V gene: TRBV28; D gene: TRBD1; clone size: -; CDR3 DNA: TGTGCCAGCAGTTTATACTCACAGGGGACTGGCTACACCTTC; CDR3 protein: CASSLYSQGTGYTF
CDR3 length: 16; J gene: TRBJ2-3; V gene: TRBV2; D gene: TRBD2; clone size: -; CDR3 DNA: TGTGCCAGCAGTGGGACTAGCGGGGCCTTCACAGATACGCAGTATTTT; CDR3 protein: CASSGTSGAFTDTQYF
CDR3 length: 15; J gene: TRBJ2-1; V gene: TRBV7-5; D gene: -; clone size: -; CDR3 DNA: TGTGCCAGAAGCTTAAAAGCGGGGAACTACAATGAGCAGTTCTTC; CDR3 protein: CARSLKAGNYNEQFF
CDR3 length: 15; J gene: TRBJ2-5; V gene: TRBV5-4; D gene: TRBD2; clone size: -; CDR3 DNA: TGTGCCAGCAGCTTGGTTAAGGCGGGGGAAGAGACCCAGTACTTC; CDR3 protein: CASSLVKAGEETQYF
CDR3 length: 13; J gene: TRBJ1-5; V gene: TRBV10-3; D gene: TRBD1; clone size: few; CDR3 DNA: TGTGCCATCAGAGACAGGGATGATCAGCCCCAGCATTTT; CDR3 protein: CAIRDRDDQPQHF
CDR3 length: 14; J gene: TRBJ2-7; V gene: TRBV6-5; D gene: TRBD1; clone size: -; CDR3 DNA: TGTGCCAGCAGCCTCTGGACAGGGGGGAACGAGCAGTACTTC; CDR3 protein: CASSLWTGGNEQYF